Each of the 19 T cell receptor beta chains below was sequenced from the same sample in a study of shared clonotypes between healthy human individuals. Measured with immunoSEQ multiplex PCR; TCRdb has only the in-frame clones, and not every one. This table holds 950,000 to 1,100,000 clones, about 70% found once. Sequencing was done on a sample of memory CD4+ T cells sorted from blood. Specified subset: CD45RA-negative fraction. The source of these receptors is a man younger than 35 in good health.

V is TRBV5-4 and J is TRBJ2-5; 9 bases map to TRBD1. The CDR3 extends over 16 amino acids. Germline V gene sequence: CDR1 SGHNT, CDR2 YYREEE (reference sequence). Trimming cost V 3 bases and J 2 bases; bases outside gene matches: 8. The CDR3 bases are TGTGCCAGCAGCTCACCCCCGGGACAGGGACAAGAGACCCAGTACTTC. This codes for CASSSPPGQGQETQYF.

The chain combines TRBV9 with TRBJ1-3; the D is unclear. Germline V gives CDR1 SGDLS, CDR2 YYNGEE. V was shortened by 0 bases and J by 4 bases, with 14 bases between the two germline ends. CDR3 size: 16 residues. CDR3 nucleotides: TGTGCCAGCAGCGTAGCATCGGGGAGTATGGGAAACACCATATATTTT. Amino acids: CASSVASGSMGNTIYF.

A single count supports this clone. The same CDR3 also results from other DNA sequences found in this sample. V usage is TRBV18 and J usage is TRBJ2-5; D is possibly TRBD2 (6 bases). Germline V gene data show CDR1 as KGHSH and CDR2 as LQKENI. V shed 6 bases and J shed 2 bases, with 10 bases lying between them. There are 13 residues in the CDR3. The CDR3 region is CASSGGIQETQYF. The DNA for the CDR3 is TGTGCCAGCTCGGGCGGGATACAAGAGACCCAGTACTTC.

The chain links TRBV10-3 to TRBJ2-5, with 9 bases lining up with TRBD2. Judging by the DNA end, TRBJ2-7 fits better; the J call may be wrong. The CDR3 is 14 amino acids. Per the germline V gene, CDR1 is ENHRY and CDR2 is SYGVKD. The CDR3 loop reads CAISASGTAYEQYF. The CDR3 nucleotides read TGTGCCATCAGCGCTAGCGGGACCGCCTACGAGCAGTACTTC.

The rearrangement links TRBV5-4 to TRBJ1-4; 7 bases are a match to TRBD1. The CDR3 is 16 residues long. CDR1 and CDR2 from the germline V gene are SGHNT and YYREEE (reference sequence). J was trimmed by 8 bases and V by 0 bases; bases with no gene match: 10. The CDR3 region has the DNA TGTGCCAGCAGCTTGGGGGGCCGACAGGGCGGCGAAAAACTGTTTTTT. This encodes CASSLGGRQGGEKLFF.

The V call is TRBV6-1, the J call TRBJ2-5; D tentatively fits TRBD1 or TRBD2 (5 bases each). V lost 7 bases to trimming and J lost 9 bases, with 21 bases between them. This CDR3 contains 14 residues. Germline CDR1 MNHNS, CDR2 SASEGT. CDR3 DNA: TGTGCCAGCATACCCGGGACGGCTCTGGCGGCCCAGTACTTC. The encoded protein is CASIPGTALAAQYF.

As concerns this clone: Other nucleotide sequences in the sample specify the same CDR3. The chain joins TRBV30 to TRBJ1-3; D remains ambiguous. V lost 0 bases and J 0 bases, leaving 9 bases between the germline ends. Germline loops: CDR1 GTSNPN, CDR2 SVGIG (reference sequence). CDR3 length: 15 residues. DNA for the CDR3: TGTGCCTGGAGTGTATCCGGCCGCTCTGGAAACACCATATATTTT. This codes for CAWSVSGRSGNTIYF.

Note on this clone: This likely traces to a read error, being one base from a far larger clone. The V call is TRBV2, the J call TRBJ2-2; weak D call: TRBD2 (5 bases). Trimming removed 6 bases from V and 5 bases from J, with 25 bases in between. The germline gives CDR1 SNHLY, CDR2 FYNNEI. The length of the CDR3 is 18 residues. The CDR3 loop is CASRTGINYITSTGELFF. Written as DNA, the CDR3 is TGTGCCAGCAGAACCGGGATAAACTACATTACGTCAACCGGGGAGCTGTTTTTT.

The CDR3 region is CASSPKGPSSGNTIYF. As DNA, the CDR3 is TGTGCCAGCTCACCTAAGGGACCGAGCTCTGGAAACACCATATATTTT. The V and J genes are TRBV18 and TRBJ1-3; weak D call: TRBD1 (5 bases). The germline V gene encodes CDR1 KGHSH and CDR2 LQKENI. V was cut by 3 bases and J by 0 bases, with 12 bases left in between. This CDR3 is built from 16 residues.

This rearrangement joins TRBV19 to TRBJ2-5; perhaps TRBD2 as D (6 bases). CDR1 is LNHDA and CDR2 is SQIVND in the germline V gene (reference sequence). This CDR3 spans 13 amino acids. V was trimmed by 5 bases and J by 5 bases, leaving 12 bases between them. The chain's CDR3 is CASSPSVVETQYF. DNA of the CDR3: TGTGCCAGTAGTCCTAGCGTAGTGGAGACCCAGTACTTC.

The CDR3 reads CASSWVSQGGNSPLHF. CDR3 DNA sequence: TGTGCCAGCAGTTGGGTTTCCCAAGGCGGTAATTCACCCCTCCACTTT. The chain employs TRBV28 and TRBJ1-6; D is unclear. Germline V gene sequence: CDR1 MDHEN, CDR2 SYDVKM. Trimming removed 4 bases from V and 6 bases from J, with 16 bases in between. The length of the CDR3 is 16 residues.

DNA for the CDR3: TGTGCCAGCAGCCAGAACAGGGTTGGAGAGACCCAGTACTTC. It yields the protein CASSQNRVGETQYF. The chain uses TRBV5-4 and TRBJ2-5; tentative D call: TRBD1 (6 bases). Germline V gene lookup returns CDR1 SGHNT and CDR2 YYREEE (reference sequence). V lost 4 bases, J lost 4 bases, and 14 bases lay in between. This CDR3 region has 14 residues.

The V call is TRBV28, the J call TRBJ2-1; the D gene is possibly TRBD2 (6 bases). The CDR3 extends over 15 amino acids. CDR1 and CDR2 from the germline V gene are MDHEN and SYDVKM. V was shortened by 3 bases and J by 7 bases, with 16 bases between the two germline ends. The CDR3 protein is CASSLGLAIRNEQFF. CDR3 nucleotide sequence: TGTGCCAGCAGTTTGGGCCTAGCGATTAGAAATGAGCAGTTCTTC.

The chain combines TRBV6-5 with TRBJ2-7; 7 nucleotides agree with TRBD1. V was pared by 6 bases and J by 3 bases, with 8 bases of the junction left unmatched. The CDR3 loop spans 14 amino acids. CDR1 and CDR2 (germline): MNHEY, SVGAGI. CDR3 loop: CASSPRDRYYEQYF. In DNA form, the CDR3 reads TGTGCCAGCAGCCCTCGGGACAGATACTACGAGCAGTACTTC.

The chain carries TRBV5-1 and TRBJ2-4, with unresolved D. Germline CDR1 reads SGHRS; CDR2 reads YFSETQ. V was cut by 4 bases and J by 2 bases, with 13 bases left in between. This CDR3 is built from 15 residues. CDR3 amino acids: CASSPGPESKNIQYF. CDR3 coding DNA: TGCGCCAGCAGCCCGGGCCCGGAATCCAAAAACATTCAGTACTTC.

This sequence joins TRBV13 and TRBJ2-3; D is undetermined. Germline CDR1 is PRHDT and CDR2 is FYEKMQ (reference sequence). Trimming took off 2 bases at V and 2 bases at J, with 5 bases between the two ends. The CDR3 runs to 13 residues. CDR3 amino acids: CASSLRFTDTQYF. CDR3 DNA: TGTGCCAGCAGCTTACGGTTCACAGATACGCAGTATTTT.

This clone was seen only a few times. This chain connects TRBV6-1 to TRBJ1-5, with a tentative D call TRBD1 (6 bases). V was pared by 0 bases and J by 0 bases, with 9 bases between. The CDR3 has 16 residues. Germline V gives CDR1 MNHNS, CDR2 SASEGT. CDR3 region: CASSEAWTVSNQPQHF. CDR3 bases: TGTGCCAGCAGTGAAGCTTGGACAGTTAGCAATCAGCCCCAGCATTTT.

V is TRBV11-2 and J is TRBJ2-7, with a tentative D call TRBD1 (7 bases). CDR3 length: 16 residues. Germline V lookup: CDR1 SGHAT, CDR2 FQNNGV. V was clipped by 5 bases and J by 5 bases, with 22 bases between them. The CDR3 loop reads CASSPGGGGGGHEQYF. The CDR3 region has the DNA TGTGCCAGCAGCCCCGGTGGGGGCGGAGGGGGCCACGAGCAGTACTTC.

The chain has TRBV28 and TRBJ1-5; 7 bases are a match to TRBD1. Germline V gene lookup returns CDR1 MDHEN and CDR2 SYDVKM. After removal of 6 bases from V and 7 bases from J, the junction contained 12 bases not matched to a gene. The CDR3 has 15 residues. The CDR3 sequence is CASSLGGQSGQPQHF. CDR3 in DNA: TGTGCCAGCAGCCTTGGGGGACAGAGCGGCCAGCCCCAGCATTTT.